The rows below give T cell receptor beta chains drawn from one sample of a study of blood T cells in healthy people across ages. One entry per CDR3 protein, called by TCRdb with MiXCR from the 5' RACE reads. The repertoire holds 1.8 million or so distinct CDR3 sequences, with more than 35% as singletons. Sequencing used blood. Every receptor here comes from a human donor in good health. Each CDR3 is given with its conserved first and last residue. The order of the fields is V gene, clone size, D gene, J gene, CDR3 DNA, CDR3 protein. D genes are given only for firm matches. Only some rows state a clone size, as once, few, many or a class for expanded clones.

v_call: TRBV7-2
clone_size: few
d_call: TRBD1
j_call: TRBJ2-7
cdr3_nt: TGTGCCAGCAGCTTACAGCAGGGGGCTATCGACGAGCAGTACTTC
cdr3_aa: CASSLQQGAIDEQYF

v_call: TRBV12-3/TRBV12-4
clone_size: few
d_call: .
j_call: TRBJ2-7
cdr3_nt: TGTGCCAGCAGCCCCAACAGGGATATCCCCTACGAGCAGTACTTC
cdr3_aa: CASSPNRDIPYEQYF

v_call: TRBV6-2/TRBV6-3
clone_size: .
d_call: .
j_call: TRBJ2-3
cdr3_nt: TGTGCCAGCAGATCCTCAGGGTTAGATACGCAGTATTTT
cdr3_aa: CASRSSGLDTQYF

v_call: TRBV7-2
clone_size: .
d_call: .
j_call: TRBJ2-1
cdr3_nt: TGTGCCAGCAGCGCCCGGGCCCCCTACAATGAGCAGTTCTTC
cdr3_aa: CASSARAPYNEQFF

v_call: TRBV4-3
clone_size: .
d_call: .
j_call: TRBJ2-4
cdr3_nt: TGCGCCAGCAGCCAAGATGGGACTTCAGCAGGACAGGAGTACTTC
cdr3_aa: CASSQDGTSAGQEYF

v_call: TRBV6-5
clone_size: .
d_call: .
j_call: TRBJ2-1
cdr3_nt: TGTGCCAGCAGTTACTGGAATGGGCAGTTCTTC
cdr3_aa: CASSYWNGQFF

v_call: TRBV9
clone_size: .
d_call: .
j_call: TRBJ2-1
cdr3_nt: TGTGCCAGCAGCCATCGGGCCCACAATGAGCAGTTCTTC
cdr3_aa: CASSHRAHNEQFF

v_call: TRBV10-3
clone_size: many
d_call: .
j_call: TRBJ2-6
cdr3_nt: TGTGCCACGGTGGGGTCTGGGGCCAACGTCCTGACTTTC
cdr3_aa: CATVGSGANVLTF

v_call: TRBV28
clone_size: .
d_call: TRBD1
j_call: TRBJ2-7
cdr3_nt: TGTGCCAGCAGGCTCCCGGGACAGGGGGTATACGAGCAGTACTTC
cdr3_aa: CASRLPGQGVYEQYF

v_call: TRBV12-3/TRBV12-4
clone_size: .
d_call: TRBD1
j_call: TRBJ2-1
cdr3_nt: TGTGCCAGCAGCCACCGGGACAGGGACCACGAGCAGTTCTTC
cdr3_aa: CASSHRDRDHEQFF

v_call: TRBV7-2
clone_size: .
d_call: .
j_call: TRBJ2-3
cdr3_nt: TGTGCCAGCAGCCTCAGGGTGAGGGCAGATACGCAGTATTTT
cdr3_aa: CASSLRVRADTQYF

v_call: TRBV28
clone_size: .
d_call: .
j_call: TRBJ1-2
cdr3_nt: TGTGCCAGCAGCCCCGGGGCAGGGAGGAACTATGGCTACACCTTC
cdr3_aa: CASSPGAGRNYGYTF

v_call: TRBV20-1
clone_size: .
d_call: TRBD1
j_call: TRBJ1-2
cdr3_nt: TGCAGTGCTAGAGAGACCCGGACAGGGAATGGCTACACCTTC
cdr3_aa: CSARETRTGNGYTF

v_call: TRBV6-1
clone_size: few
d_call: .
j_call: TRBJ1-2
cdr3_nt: TGTGCCAGCGGTTTCATCAGGAACTATGGCTACACCTTC
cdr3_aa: CASGFIRNYGYTF

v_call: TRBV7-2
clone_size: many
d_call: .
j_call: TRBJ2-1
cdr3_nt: TGTGCCAGCAGCTTAGGGAGCGTTACCTACAATGAGCAGTTCTTC
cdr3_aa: CASSLGSVTYNEQFF

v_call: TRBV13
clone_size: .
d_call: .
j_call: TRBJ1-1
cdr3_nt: TGTGCCAGCAGCTCCTACGTGGGGGACACTGAAGCTTTCTTT
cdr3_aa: CASSSYVGDTEAFF

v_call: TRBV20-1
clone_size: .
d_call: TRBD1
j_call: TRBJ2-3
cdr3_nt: TGCAGTGCTAGAACACCGGACAGGGGGGCAGATACGCAGTATTTT
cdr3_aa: CSARTPDRGADTQYF

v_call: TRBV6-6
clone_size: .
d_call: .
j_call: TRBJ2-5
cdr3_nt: TGTGCCAGCAGTTCCCCACTTGGAGGGGGCTGGCACGCGCAGTACTTC
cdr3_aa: CASSSPLGGGWHAQYF

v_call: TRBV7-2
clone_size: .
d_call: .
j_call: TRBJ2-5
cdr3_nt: TGTGCCAGCAGCCAGAGTCGGGCAATGGGTCAGACCCAGTACTTC
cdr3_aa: CASSQSRAMGQTQYF

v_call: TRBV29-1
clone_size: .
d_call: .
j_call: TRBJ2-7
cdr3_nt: TGCAGCGCCCTCAGGGGACACGAGCAGTACTTC
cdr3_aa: CSALRGHEQYF

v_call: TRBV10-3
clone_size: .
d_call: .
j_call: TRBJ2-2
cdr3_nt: TGTGCCATCAGTGATGCACTGGGATACGGGGAGCTGTTTTTT
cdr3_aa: CAISDALGYGELFF

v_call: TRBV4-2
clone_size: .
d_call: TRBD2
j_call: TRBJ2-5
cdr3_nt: TGTGCCAGCAGCCAAGCGCGGGAGAGCGGGAGAACCCAAGAGACCCAGTACTTC
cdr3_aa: CASSQARESGRTQETQYF

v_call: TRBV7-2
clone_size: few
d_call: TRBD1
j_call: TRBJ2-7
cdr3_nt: TGTGCCAGCAGCCCACAGGCCAGGGGGCAGACCGAGCAGTACTTC
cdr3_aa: CASSPQARGQTEQYF

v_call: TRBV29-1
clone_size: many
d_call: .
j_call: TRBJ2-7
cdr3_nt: TGCAGCGTTGAGCTGTTGGGCCCCTACGAGCAGTACTTC
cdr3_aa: CSVELLGPYEQYF

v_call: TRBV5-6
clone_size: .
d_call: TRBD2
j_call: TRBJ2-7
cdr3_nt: TGTGCCAGCAGCTTCGCGACTAGCGGGGGGGCCAGGTCCTACGAGCAGTACTTC
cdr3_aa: CASSFATSGGARSYEQYF

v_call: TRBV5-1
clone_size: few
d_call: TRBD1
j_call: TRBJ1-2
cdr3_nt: TGCGCCAGCAGCCCTGGGGACAGGGGGCCTGGGAACTATGGCTACACCTTC
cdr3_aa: CASSPGDRGPGNYGYTF

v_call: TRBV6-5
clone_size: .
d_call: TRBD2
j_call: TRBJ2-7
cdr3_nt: TGTGCCAGCAGTTACACTAGCGGGACCTACAATGAGCAGTACTTC
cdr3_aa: CASSYTSGTYNEQYF

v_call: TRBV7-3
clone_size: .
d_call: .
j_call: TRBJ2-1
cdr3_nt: TGTGCCAGCAGCTTAACCAGGGGTCCCTACAATGAGCAGTTCTTC
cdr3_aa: CASSLTRGPYNEQFF

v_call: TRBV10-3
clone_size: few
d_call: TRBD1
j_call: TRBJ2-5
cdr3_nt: TGTGCCATCAGCCAAGACAGGGGTACGTGGGAGACCCAGTACTTC
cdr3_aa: CAISQDRGTWETQYF

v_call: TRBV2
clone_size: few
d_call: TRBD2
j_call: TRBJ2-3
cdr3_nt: TGTGCCAGCACCGACCGCTTTAGCGGGGGTACAGATACGCAGTATTTT
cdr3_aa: CASTDRFSGGTDTQYF

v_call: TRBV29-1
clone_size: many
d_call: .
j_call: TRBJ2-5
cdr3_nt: TGCAGCGTTGGCCTCAATCAAGAGACCCAGTACTTC
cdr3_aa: CSVGLNQETQYF

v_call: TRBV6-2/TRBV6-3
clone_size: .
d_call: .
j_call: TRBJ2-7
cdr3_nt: TGTGCCAGCAGTTACGCCCACGCAGGGCTTCTTGTTGGGTCTGCCGAGCAGTACTTC
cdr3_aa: CASSYAHAGLLVGSAEQYF

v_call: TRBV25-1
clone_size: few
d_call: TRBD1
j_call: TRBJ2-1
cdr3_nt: TGTGCCAGCAGTGAGATGTACAGGGGAAGGGGCAATGAGCAGTTCTTC
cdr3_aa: CASSEMYRGRGNEQFF

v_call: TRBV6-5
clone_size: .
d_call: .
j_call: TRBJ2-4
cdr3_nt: TGTGCCAGCAGTTACTCGAGAGGCTTCAGGGCAGCCAAAAACATTCAGTACTTC
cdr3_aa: CASSYSRGFRAAKNIQYF

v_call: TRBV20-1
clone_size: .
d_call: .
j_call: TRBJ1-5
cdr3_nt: TGCAGTGCTAAGGTTGGGGGGGACCATCAGCCCCAGCATTTT
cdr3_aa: CSAKVGGDHQPQHF

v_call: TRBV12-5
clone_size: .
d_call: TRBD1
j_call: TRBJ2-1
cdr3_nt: TGTGCTAGTGGTTGGGGGACAGGCGAGCAGTTCTTC
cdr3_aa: CASGWGTGEQFF

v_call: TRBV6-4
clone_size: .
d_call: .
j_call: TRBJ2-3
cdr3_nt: TGTGCCAGCTCCTCGGGGGAGGCCGATACGCAGTATTTT
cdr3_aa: CASSSGEADTQYF

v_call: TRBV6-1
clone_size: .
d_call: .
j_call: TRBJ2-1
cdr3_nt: TGTGCCAGCAGTGAGAGTGGCTTGTTGCGGTTAACAAGAGAGCAGTTCTTC
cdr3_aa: CASSESGLLRLTREQFF

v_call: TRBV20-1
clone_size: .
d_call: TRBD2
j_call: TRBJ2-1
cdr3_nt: TGCAGTGCTAGAGGGGGTAATAGCGGGTACAATGAGCAGTTCTTC
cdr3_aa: CSARGGNSGYNEQFF

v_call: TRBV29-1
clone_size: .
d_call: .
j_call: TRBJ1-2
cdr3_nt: TGCAGCGTTGGCACAGGGTTTGACTATGGCTACACCTTC
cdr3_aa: CSVGTGFDYGYTF

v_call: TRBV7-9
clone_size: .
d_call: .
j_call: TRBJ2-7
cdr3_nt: TGTGCCAGCAGCCCAAATGGTTGGGGCGAGCAGTACTTC
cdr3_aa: CASSPNGWGEQYF

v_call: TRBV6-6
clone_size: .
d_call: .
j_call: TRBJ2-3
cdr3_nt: TGTGCCAGCAGTTACTCCTCTGCGGCTAGCACAGATACGCAGTATTTT
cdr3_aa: CASSYSSAASTDTQYF

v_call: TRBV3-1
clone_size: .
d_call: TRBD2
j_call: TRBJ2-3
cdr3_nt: TGTGCCAGCAGCCACGGGGGGGGAGAGGCGCAGTATTTT
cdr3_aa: CASSHGGGEAQYF

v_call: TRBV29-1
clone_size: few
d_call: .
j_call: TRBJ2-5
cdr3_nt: TGCAGCGTTGAAGTAGGCGGAGAAGAGACCCAGTACTTC
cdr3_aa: CSVEVGGEETQYF

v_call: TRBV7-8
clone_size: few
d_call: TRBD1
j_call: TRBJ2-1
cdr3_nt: TGTGCCAGCAGCCGGGACAGTTGGGTCAATGAGCAGTTCTTC
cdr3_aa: CASSRDSWVNEQFF

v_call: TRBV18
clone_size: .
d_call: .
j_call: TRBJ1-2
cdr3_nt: TGTGCCAGCTCACCACCGGGAGCAGTTTTCTATGGCTACACCTTC
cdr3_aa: CASSPPGAVFYGYTF

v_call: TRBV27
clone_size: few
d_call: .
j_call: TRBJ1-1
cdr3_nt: TGTGCCAGCAGTTTATCGCAAATCACTGAAGCTTTCTTT
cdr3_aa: CASSLSQITEAFF

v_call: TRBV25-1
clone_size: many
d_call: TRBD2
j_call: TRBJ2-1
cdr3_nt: TGTGCCAGCAGAGCTAGCGGGGAGTACAATGAGCAGTTCTTC
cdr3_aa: CASRASGEYNEQFF